The text below deals with one T cell receptor (beta chain). In the study's own analysis: For nucleated cells, counts were estimated from reference gene primer amplification. Data came from immunoSEQ multiplex PCR; TCRdb stores just in-frame clones and leaves some out. The V and J calls and clone size come from that table; D and trimming were worked out from the DNA. The sample shows around 250,000 clones, about 82% of them seen only once. The data stem from a study of blood T cell repertoires in COVID-19. The CDR3 is made up of 12 amino acids. Germline V lookup: CDR1 KGHSH, CDR2 LQKENI. V dropped 3 bases and J dropped 4 bases, with 6 bases sitting between them.

The chain employs TRBV18 and TRBJ1-1; D unresolved. The specimen was peripheral blood. This clonotype was obtained from an elderly man with acute or convalescent COVID-19. CDR3 region: CASSPKATEAFF. In DNA form, the CDR3 reads TGTGCCAGCTCACCGAAAGCCACTGAAGCTTTCTTT.